These T cell receptor beta chains were read from a single sample in a study of vaccination and CD4 T cells after COVID-19. TCRdb reprocessed the PCR reads via MiXCR and lists one record per CDR3 protein. The table shows around 10,000 distinct CDR3 sequences, with around half occurring only once. No antigens are known for them. The specimen sequenced was CD4+ T cells from blood, cultured in vitro. The receptors were gathered from a human donor who had recovered from COVID-19. CDR3s include the opening cysteine and the closing phenylalanine or tryptophan. The D gene is left open where the match is weak. Not all rows give a size; the values are once, few, many and, for expanded clones, a class.

>few|TRBV7-2|TRBJ1-2|TRBD1
TGTGCCAGCAGCTCTCGACAGGGGGCAGCGATAGGCTACACCTTC
CASSSRQGAAIGYTF
>few|TRBV30|TRBJ2-5|NA
TGTGCCTGGAGTCGTTTCAATACGGGACAAGAGACCCAGTACTTC
CAWSRFNTGQETQYF
>large|TRBV6-2/TRBV6-3|TRBJ2-7|NA
TGTGCCAGCAGTTCGTTGGGGACTAGGGACAGGGTAATCTCCTACGAGCAGTACTTC
CASSSLGTRDRVISYEQYF
>NA|TRBV6-2/TRBV6-3|TRBJ1-2|NA
TGTGCCAGCAGCCCCCAGGGGTACTTCCACTATGGCTACACCTTC
CASSPQGYFHYGYTF
>NA|TRBV6-1|TRBJ1-1|TRBD1
TGTGCCAGCAGCCGCGGACAGGGTGAAGCTTTCTTT
CASSRGQGEAFF
>NA|TRBV5-1|TRBJ1-2|NA
TGCGCCAGCAGCGTACAGGCTAACTATGGCTACACCTTC
CASSVQANYGYTF
>few|TRBV6-5|TRBJ2-7|NA
TGTGCCAGCAGTTCGCCGGGACCCGGAAACGAGCAGTACTTC
CASSSPGPGNEQYF
>medium-sized|TRBV20-1|TRBJ2-1|TRBD2
TGCAGTGCTGTTAGCGGGCCAAACTCCTACAATGAGCAGTTCTTC
CSAVSGPNSYNEQFF
>few|TRBV12-3/TRBV12-4|TRBJ1-2|NA
TGTGCCAGCAGTTTAGCCAGGAACTATGGCTACACCTTC
CASSLARNYGYTF
>NA|TRBV20-1|TRBJ2-3|TRBD2
TGCAGTGCTAGCGGGGGGGGTTTTACAGATACGCAGTATTTT
CSASGGGFTDTQYF
>once|TRBV7-2|TRBJ1-1|NA
TGTGCCAGCAGCTTGGATTATGGACGTGTTACTGAAGCTTTCTTT
CASSLDYGRVTEAFF
>few|TRBV24-1|TRBJ1-1|NA
TGTGCCACCAGTGATTTGTCGGTCACAGTCACTGAAGCTTTCTTT
CATSDLSVTVTEAFF
>NA|TRBV20-1|TRBJ2-2|NA
TGCAGTGGCAGGCACCCGAACACCGGGGAGCTGTTTTTT
CSGRHPNTGELFF
>NA|TRBV6-2/TRBV6-3|TRBJ1-1|NA
TGTGCCAGCAGTAAACGTTTAGGACGGCAGAACACTGAAGCTTTCTTT
CASSKRLGRQNTEAFF
>NA|TRBV2|TRBJ1-1|NA
TGTGCCAGCAGCCATAACTGGGATACTGAAGCTTTCTTT
CASSHNWDTEAFF
>NA|TRBV12-3/TRBV12-4|TRBJ1-1|NA
TGTGCCAGCAGTGAGGACAGCTTAAACACTGAAGCTTTCTTT
CASSEDSLNTEAFF
>NA|TRBV27|TRBJ2-7|NA
TGTGCCAGCAGACATATCCTTAAACCTACCTACGAGCAGTACTTC
CASRHILKPTYEQYF
>NA|TRBV20-1|TRBJ1-1|NA
TGCAGGGGGGGCGGTGTGGCCACTGAAGCTTTCTTT
CRGGGVATEAFF
>NA|TRBV20-1|TRBJ2-3|NA
TGCAGTGCTAGTTCCGGGGGTGAAGATACGCAGTATTTT
CSASSGGEDTQYF
>few|TRBV20-1|TRBJ2-1|NA
TGCAGTGCTAGTTTGACTAGCTCCTACAATGAGCAGTTCTTC
CSASLTSSYNEQFF
>few|TRBV6-2/TRBV6-3|TRBJ1-2|NA
TGTGCCAGCAGTTTATCGACAGGAGCTGTCTATGGCTACACCTTC
CASSLSTGAVYGYTF
>NA|TRBV19|TRBJ2-2|TRBD2
TGTGCCAGTAGTTTCTACCGGACTAGCGGGGGGCCCGGGGAGCTGTTTTTT
CASSFYRTSGGPGELFF